The clone carrying this T cell receptor beta chain was seen repeatedly, ten times or more. Its antigen is unknown. Given a much more abundant clone one base away, this may be a read error. This entry is derived from a study of human T cells and chemical hapten exposure. Individual cDNA molecules (in the library) carried attached unique molecular identifiers. In the original processing: Per sample, the median was 95,638 TCRs, with values from 23,224 to 690,600. TCRdb re-derived calls from the 5' RACE reads in MiXCR, one entry per CDR3 protein. TCRdb, rather than the study authors, made the V and J calls. The data hold some 150,000 distinct CDR3 sequences, with around 4% observed a single time. CDR3 length: 14 residues. The ends were cut back, 1 base at V and 4 bases at J, with 9 bases in the middle. The germline V gene has CDR1 LGHNA and CDR2 YSLEER. Unfractionated whole blood yielded total RNA. Whole-study findings and limits: TCRs exceeding a frequency of 1 in 1000 stayed unchanged under DPC sensitization.

J is TRBJ2-3 and V is TRBV4-3; a weak D match, TRBD2 (5 bases). The origin of this receptor is a female donor in good health. The CDR3 bases are TGCGCCAGCAGCCAAGGTGGGGAGCCAGATACGCAGTATTTT. It codes for CASSQGGEPDTQYF.